The 9 T cell receptor beta chains below were found in one sample sequenced in a study of T cell responses to AZD1222 COVID-19 vaccine. The assay was immunoSEQ multiplex PCR, and TCRdb's table has in-frame clones only and misses some. Seen here are about 120,000 clones, roughly 91% observed once, and the top ten hold around 1%. The sample in question was peripheral blood, obtained 28 days after the second AZD1222 dose. The receptors stem from an adult who received the AZD1222 COVID-19 vaccine.

This chain joins TRBV5-1 and TRBJ1-4, with D perhaps matching TRBD1 (6 bases). Trimming took off 7 bases at V and 5 bases at J, with 18 bases between the two ends. Germline V gene lookup returns CDR1 SGHRS and CDR2 YFSETQ. This CDR3 is built from 15 residues. The CDR3 here is CASRTAGQSNEKLFF. CDR3 in DNA: TGCGCCAGCCGGACCGCAGGACAGTCCAATGAAAAACTGTTTTTT.

The chain links TRBV29-1 to TRBJ1-1; tentative D call: TRBD1 (5 bases). The CDR3 has 13 amino acids. Germline V gene data show CDR1 as SQVTM and CDR2 as ANQGSEA. V lost 7 bases, J lost 3 bases, and 15 bases lay in between. The CDR3 is CSARLGGHTEAFF. The CDR3 bases are TGCAGCGCCCGTCTGGGGGGACACACTGAAGCTTTCTTT.

V and J are TRBV5-1 and TRBJ1-1; D call uncertain. Trimming took 3 bases from V and 0 from J, leaving 12 bases between them. CDR3 size: 15 residues. Germline values: CDR1 SGHRS, CDR2 YFSETQ. CDR3 amino acids: CASSSDSQLNTEAFF. The CDR3 DNA sequence: TGCGCCAGCAGCTCGGACTCTCAACTGAACACTGAAGCTTTCTTT.

This chain joins TRBV7-8 and TRBJ2-1; D uncertain. Germline V gives CDR1 SGHVS, CDR2 FQNEAQ. The CDR3 loop spans 12 amino acids. Between the trimmed V and J ends, which lost 5 bases and 10 bases, there was a span of 12 bases. The CDR3 nucleotides are TGTGCCAGCAGCCGGACGGAGCCCGAGCAGTTCTTC. Translated, it gives CASSRTEPEQFF.

The rearrangement links TRBV20-1 to TRBJ2-1; D unclear. CDR3 length: 10 residues. Germline V gene lookup returns CDR1 DFQATT and CDR2 SNEGSKA (reference sequence). V was clipped by 6 bases and J by 11 bases, with 11 bases between them. CDR3 in DNA: TGCAGTGCGGGGATAGGTCAGCAGTTCTTC. The encoded protein is CSAGIGQQFF.

This clone was found once. V is TRBV27 and J is TRBJ1-1; D ambiguous. CDR1 and CDR2 from the germline V gene are MNHEY and SMNVEV (reference sequence). The CDR3 has 16 residues. The V end lost 1 base, the J end lost 5 bases, and 17 bases lay between the germline ends. CDR3 residues: CASSLLWEGERTEAFF. The CDR3, as DNA: TGTGCCAGCAGTTTATTGTGGGAGGGAGAAAGGACTGAAGCTTTCTTT.

V gene TRBV5-1 combines with J gene TRBJ1-4, with 9 bases fitting TRBD1. J lost 8 bases, V lost 4 bases, and 6 bases had no gene match. CDR1 is SGHRS and CDR2 is YFSETQ in the germline V gene. The CDR3 consists of 14 residues. The CDR3 region has the DNA TGCGCCAGCAGCCGGGACAGGGCTGAGGAAAAACTGTTTTTT. Protein: CASSRDRAEEKLFF.

The chain combines TRBV7-6 with TRBJ1-1, with 8 bases lining up with TRBD1. The CDR3 is 16 residues long. CDR1 is SGHVS and CDR2 is FNYEAQ in the germline V gene. V lost 4 bases, J lost 1 base, and 8 bases stayed unmatched. CDR3 residues: CASSSRQGPANTEAFF. The CDR3 DNA follows: TGTGCCAGCAGCTCGCGACAGGGGCCTGCGAACACTGAAGCTTTCTTT.

The chain has TRBV5-1 and TRBJ2-1; D is ambiguous. The CDR3 totals 12 residues. Germline lookup yields CDR1 SGHRS and CDR2 YFSETQ. Trimming took 2 bases from V and 4 from J, leaving 4 bases between them. The CDR3 DNA reads as TGCGCCAGCAGCTTACTTTACAATGAGCAGTTCTTC. It translates to CASSLLYNEQFF. Full variable domain (missing parts from reference TRBV5-1 and TRBJ2-1): KAGVTQTPRYLIKTRGQQVTLSCSPISGHRSVSWYQQTPGQGLQFLFEYFSETQRNKGNFPGRFSGRQFSNSRSEMNVSTLELGDSALYLCASSLLYNEQFFGPGTRLTVL.